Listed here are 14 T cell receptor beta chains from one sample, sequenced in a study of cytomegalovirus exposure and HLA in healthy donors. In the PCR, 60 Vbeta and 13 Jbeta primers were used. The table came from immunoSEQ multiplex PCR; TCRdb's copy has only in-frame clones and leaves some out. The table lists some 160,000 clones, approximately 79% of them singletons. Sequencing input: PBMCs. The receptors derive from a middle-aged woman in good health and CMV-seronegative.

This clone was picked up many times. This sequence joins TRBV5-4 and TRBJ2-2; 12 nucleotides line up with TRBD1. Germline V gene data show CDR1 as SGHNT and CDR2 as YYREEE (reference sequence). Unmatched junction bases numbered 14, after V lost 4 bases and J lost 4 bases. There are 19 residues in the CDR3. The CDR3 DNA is TGTGCCAGCAGCCCGACGGGACAGGGGGCCGTAGGGAGCACCGGGGAGCTGTTTTTT. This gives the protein CASSPTGQGAVGSTGELFF.

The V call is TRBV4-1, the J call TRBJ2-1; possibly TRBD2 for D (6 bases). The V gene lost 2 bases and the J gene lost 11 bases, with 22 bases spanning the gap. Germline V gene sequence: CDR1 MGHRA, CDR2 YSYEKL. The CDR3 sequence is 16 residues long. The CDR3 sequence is CASSQPRWGLNGQQFF. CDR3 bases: TGCGCCAGCAGCCAACCCCGATGGGGACTCAACGGGCAGCAGTTCTTC.

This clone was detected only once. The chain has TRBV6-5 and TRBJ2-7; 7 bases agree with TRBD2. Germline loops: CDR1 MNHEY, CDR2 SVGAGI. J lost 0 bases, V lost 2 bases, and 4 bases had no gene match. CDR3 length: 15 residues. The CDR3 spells CASSYAPSGSYEQYF. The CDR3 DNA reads TGTGCCAGCAGTTACGCTCCTAGCGGCTCCTACGAGCAGTACTTC.

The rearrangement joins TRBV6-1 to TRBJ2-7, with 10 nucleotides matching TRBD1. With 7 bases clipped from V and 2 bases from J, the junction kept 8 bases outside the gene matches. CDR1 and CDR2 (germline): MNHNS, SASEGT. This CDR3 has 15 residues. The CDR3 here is CASIIVGTGAYEQYF. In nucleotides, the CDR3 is TGTGCCAGCATCATTGTAGGGACAGGGGCCTACGAGCAGTACTTC.

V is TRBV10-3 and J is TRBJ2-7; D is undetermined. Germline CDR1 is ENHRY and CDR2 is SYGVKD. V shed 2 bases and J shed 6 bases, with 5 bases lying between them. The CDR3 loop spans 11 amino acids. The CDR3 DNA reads TGTGCCATCAGTGAGATAGCCGAGCAGTACTTC. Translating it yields CAISEIAEQYF.

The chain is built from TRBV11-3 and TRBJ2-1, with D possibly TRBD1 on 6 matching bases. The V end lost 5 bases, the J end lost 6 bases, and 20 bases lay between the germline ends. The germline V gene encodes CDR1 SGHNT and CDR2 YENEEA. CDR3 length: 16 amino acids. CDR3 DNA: TGTGCCAGCAGCCCTGCGGGTGGGACACGGATCAATGAGCAGTTCTTC. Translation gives CASSPAGGTRINEQFF. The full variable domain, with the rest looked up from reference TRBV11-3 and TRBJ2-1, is EAGVVQSPRYKIIEKKQPVAFWCNPISGHNTLYWYLQNLGQGPELLIRYENEEAVDDSQLPKDRFSAERLKGVDSTLKIQPAELGDSAVYLCASSPAGGTRINEQFFGPGTRLTVL.

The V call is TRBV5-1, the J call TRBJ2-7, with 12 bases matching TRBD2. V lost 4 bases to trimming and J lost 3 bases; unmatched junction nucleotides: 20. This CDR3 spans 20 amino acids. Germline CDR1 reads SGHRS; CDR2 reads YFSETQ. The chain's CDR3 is CASSRISSGRASGRYYEQYF. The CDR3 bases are TGCGCCAGCAGCCGGATTTCTAGCGGGAGGGCCTCTGGGCGCTACTACGAGCAGTACTTC.

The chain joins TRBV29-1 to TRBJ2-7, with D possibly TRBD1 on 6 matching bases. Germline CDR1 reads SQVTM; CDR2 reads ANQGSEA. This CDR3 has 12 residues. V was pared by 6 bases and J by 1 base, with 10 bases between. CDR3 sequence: CSVGGQSYEQYF. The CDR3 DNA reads TGCAGCGTGGGTGGACAGTCCTACGAGCAGTACTTC.

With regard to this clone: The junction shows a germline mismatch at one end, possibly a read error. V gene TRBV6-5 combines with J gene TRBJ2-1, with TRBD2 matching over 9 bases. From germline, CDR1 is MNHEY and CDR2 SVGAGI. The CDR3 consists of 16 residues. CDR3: CASSYSGTSSYNERFF. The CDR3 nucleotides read TGTGCCAGCAGTTACTCCGGGACTAGCTCCTACAATGAGCGGTTCTTC.

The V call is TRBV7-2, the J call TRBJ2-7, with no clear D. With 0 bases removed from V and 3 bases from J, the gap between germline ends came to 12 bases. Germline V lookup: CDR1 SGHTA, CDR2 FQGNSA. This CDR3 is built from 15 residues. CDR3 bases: TGTGCCAGCAGCTTAGCCCTAAGCCCTCGCTACGAGCAGTACTTC. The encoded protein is CASSLALSPRYEQYF.

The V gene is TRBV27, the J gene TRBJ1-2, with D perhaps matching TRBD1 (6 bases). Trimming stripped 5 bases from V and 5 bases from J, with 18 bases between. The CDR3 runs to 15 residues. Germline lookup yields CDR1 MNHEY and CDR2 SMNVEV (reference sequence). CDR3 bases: TGTGCCAGCAGTGCCAGACTACAGGGTGGATATGGCTACACCTTC. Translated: CASSARLQGGYGYTF.

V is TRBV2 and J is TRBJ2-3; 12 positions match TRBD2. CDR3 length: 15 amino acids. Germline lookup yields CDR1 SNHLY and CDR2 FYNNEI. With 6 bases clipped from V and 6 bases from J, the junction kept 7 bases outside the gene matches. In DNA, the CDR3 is TGTGCCAGCAGGAGGGGACTAGCGGGCTCGGATACGCAGTATTTT. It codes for CASRRGLAGSDTQYF.

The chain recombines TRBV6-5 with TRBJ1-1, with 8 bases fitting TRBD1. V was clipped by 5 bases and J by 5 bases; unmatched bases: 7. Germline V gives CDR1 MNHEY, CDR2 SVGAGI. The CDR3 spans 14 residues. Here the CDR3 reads CASSARGRETEAFF. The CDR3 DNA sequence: TGTGCCAGCAGTGCCAGGGGGCGAGAAACTGAAGCTTTCTTT.

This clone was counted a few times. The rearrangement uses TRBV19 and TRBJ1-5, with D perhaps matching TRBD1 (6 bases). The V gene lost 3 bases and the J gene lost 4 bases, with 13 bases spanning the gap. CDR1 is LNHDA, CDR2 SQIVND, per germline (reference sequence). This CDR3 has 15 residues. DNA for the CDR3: TGTGCCAGTAGTATCTGGGGCAGGGGAAATCAGCCCCAGCATTTT. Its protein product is CASSIWGRGNQPQHF.